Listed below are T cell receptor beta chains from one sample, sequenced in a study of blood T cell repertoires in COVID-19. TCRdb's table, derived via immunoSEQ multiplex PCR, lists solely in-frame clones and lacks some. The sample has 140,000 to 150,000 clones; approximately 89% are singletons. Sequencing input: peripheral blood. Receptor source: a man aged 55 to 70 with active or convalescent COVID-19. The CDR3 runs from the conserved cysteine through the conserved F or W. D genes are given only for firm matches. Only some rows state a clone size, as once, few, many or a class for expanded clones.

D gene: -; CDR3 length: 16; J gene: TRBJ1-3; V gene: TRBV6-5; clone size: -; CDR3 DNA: TGTGCCAGCAGTTACTCCCGACAGAACCCTGGAAACACCATATATTTT; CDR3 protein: CASSYSRQNPGNTIYF
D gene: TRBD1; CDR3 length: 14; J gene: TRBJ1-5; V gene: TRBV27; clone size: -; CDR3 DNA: TGTGCCAGCCGGAGGACAGGGAGCAATCAGCCCCAGCATTTT; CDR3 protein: CASRRTGSNQPQHF
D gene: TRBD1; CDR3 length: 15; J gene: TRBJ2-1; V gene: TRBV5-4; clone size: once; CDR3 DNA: TGTGCCAGCAGCGTGGGACAGGGATCCTACAATGAGCAGTTCTTC; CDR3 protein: CASSVGQGSYNEQFF
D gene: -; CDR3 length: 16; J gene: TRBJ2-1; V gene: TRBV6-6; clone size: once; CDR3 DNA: TGTGCCAGCAGTTACTCGGAGCGGAAAAGGGATAATGAGCAGTTCTTC; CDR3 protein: CASSYSERKRDNEQFF
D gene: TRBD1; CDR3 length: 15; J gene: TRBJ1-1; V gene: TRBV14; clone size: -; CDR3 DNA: TGTGCCAGCAGCCAAGAGGCAGGGGGGATGATTGGAGCTTTCTTT; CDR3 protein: CASSQEAGGMIGAFF
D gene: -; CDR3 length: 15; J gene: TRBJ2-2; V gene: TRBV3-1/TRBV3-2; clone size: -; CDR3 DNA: TGTGCCAGCAGCCAAGTCCCGGGAGCCACCGGGGAGCTGTTTTTT; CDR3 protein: CASSQVPGATGELFF
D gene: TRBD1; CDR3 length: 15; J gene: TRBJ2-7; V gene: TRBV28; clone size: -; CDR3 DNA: TGTGCCAGCAGTCCTACAGGGGCCTTCTCCTACGAGCAGTACTTC; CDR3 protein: CASSPTGAFSYEQYF
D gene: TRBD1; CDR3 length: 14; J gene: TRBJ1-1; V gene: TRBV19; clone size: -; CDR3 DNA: TGTGCCAGTAGTATTTACAGGGGCGACACTGAAGCTTTCTTT; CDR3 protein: CASSIYRGDTEAFF
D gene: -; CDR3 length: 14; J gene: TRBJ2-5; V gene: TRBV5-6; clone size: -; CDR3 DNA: TGTGCCAGCAGCGTACCACAGGGTCCTAAGACCCAGTACTTC; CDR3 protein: CASSVPQGPKTQYF
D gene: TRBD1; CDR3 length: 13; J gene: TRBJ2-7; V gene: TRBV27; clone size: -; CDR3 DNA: TGTGCCAGCAGTTTTGACAGGGACCACGAGCAGTACTTC; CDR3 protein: CASSFDRDHEQYF
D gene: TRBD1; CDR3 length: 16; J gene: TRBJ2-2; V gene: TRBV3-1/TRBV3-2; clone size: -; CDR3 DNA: TGTGCCAGCAGCCCCGACAAAGGACAGGGCCCCGGGGAGCTGTTTTTT; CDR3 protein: CASSPDKGQGPGELFF
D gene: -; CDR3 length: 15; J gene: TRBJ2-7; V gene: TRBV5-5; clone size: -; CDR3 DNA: TGTGCCAGCAGCTTGGCCCGAGCTTTACCCTACGAGCAGTACTTC; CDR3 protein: CASSLARALPYEQYF
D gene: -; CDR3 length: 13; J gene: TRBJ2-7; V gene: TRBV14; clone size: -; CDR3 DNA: TGTGCCAGCAGCCATGGTGGAGGGAGGGAGCAGTACTTC; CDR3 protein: CASSHGGGREQYF
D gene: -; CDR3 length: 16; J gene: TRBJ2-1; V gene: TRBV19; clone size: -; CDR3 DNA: TGTGCCACCCAGGACGGGGGGCGCCTAGGGTACAATGAGCAGTTCTTC; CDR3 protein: CATQDGGRLGYNEQFF
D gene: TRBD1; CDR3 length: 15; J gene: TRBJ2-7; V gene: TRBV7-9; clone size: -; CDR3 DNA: TGTGCCAGCAGCGAGGACAGGGGTCCCGCCTACGAGCAGTACTTC; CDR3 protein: CASSEDRGPAYEQYF
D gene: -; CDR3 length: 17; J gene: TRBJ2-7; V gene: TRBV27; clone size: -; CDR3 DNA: TGTGCCAGCAGTTTATCGAGTACCAGGACAAGACTCTACGAGCAGTACTTC; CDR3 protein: CASSLSSTRTRLYEQYF
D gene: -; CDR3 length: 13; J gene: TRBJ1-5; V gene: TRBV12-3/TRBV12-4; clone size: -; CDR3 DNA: TGTGCCAGCACTTTAGGCAGGGATCAGCCCCAGCATTTT; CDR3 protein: CASTLGRDQPQHF
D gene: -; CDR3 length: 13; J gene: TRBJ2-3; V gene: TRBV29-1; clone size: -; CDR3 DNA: TGCAGCGTTAGCTGGGCTAGCACAGATACGCAGTATTTT; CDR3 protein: CSVSWASTDTQYF
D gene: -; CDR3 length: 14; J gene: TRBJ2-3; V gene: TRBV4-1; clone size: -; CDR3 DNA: TGCGCCAGCAGCCAAGGGGCTTTCACAGATACGCAGTATTTT; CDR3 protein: CASSQGAFTDTQYF
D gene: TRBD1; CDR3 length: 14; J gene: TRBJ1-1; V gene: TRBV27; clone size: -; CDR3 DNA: TGTGCCAGCAGTCCAGGGGGAATGAACACTGAAGCTTTCTTT; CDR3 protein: CASSPGGMNTEAFF
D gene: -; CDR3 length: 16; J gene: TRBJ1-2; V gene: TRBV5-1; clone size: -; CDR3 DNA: TGCGCCAGCAGCTTAGGTGGCCCAACAGCTAACTATGGCTACACCTTC; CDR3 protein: CASSLGGPTANYGYTF
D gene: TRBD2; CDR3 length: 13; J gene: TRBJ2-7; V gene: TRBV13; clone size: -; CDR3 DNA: TGTGCCTCCCGACTAGCGGGAGGAAACGAGCAGTACTTC; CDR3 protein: CASRLAGGNEQYF
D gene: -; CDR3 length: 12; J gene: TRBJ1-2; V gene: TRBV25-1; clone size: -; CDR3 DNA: TGTGCCAGTTGGGGGGGAGCCTATGGCTACACCTTC; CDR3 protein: CASWGGAYGYTF
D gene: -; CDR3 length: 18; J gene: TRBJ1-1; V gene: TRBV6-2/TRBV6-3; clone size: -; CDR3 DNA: TGTGCCAGCAGTTTCCATACATCCGTGGGAGGAGTGAACACTGAAGCTTTCTTT; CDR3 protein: CASSFHTSVGGVNTEAFF
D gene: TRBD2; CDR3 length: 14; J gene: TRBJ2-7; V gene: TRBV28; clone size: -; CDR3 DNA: TGTGCCAGCACCCCGGGGGGGAGCTCCTACGAGCAGTACTTC; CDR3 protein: CASTPGGSSYEQYF
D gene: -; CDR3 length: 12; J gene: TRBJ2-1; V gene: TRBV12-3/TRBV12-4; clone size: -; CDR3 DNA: TGTGCCAGCAGCCTCAGGGTTGATGAGCAGTTCTTC; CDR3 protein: CASSLRVDEQFF
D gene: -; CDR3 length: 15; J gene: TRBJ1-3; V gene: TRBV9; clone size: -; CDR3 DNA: TGTGCCAGCAGCCCCCGCGGGGCTGATGGAAACACCATATATTTT; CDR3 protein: CASSPRGADGNTIYF
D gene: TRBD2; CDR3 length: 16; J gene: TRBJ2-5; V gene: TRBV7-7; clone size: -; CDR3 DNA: TGTGCTAGCAGCTTAGGGCTTAGCGGGAGCGGTGAGACCCAGTACTTC; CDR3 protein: CASSLGLSGSGETQYF
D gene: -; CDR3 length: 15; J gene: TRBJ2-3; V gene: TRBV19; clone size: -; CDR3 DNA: TGTGCCAGTAGAGGAGGGCCCGGGAGCACAGATACGCAGTATTTT; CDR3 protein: CASRGGPGSTDTQYF
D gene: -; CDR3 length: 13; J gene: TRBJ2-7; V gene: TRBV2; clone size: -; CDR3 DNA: TGTGCCAGCAAAACTCGGGACTCTTCTGGGCAGTACTTC; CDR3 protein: CASKTRDSSGQYF
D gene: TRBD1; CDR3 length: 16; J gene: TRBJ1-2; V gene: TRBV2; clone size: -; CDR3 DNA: TGTGCCAGCAATTCTGCAGGGACAGCTACTAACTATGGCTACACCTTC; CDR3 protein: CASNSAGTATNYGYTF
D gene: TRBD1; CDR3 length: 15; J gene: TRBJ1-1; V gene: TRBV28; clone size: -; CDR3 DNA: TGCCTCTCAGGAGGGGGCGGCTACTTGAACACTGAAGCTTTCTTT; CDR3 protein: CLSGGGGYLNTEAFF
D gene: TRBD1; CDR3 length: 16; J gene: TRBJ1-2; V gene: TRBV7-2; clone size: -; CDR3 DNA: TGTGCCAGCAGCTTACCCTCCGGGACAGGGTCCTATGGCTACACCTTC; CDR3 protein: CASSLPSGTGSYGYTF
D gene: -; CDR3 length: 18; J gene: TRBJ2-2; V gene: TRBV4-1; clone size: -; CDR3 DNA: TGCGCCAGCAGCCAAGTCTGGGCCAGGGTCACGAACACCGGGGAGCTGTTTTTT; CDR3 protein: CASSQVWARVTNTGELFF
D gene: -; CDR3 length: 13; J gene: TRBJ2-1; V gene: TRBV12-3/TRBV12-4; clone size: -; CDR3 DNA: TGTGCCAGCAGTTTGGTGGGGAGCGATGAGCAGTTCTTC; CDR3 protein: CASSLVGSDEQFF
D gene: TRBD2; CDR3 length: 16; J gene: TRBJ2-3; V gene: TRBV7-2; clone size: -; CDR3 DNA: TGTGCCAGCAGCTTAGGGCCTAGCGGGAGTTCAGATACGCAGTATTTT; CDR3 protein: CASSLGPSGSSDTQYF
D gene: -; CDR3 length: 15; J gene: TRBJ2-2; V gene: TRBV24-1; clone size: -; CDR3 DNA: TGTGCCACCAGTGATTCGACAGGGAACACCGGGGAGCTGTTTTTT; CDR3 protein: CATSDSTGNTGELFF
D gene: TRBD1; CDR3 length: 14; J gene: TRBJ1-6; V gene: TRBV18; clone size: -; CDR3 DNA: TGTGCCAGCTCACCCGGACAGGGGTTGACACCCCTCCACTTT; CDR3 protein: CASSPGQGLTPLHF
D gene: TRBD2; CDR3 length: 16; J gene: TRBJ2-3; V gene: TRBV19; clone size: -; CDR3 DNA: TGTGCCAGTACCTTTAGCGGGAGCGGTAGCACAGATACGCAGTATTTT; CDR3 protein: CASTFSGSGSTDTQYF
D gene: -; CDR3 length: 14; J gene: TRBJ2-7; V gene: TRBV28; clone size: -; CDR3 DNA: TGTGCCAGCACAGGCCTCGGGAGCTCCTACGAGCAGTACTTC; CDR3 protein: CASTGLGSSYEQYF
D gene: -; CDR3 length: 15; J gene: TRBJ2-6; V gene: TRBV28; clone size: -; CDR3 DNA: TGTGCCAGCAGTTCTTACGGCTCTGGGGCCAACGTCCTGACTTTC; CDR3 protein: CASSSYGSGANVLTF
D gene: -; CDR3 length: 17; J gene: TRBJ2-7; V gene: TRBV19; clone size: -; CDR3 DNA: TGTGCCAGTAGTGCACAACTAGCCACGGTTTTCCCCTACGAGCAGTACTTC; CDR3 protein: CASSAQLATVFPYEQYF
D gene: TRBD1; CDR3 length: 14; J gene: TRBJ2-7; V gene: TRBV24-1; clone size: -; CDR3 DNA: TGTGCCACCAGTGACCGGACAGGGGTGGGCGAGCAGTACTTC; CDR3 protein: CATSDRTGVGEQYF
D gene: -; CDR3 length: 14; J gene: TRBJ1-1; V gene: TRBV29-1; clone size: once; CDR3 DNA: TGCAGCGTTGAAACCGGAAGTGGAGGCACTGAAGCTTTCTTT; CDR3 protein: CSVETGSGGTEAFF
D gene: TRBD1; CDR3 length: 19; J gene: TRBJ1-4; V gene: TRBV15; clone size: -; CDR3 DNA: TGTGCCACCAGCGGGATATTCGGGACAGGGGGTGTCACTAATGAAAAACTGTTTTTT; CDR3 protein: CATSGIFGTGGVTNEKLFF
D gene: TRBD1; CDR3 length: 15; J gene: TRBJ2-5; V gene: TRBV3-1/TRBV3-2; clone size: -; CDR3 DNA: TGTGCCAGCAGCCAATGGGGACAGCAAGGGGAGACCCAGTACTTC; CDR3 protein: CASSQWGQQGETQYF
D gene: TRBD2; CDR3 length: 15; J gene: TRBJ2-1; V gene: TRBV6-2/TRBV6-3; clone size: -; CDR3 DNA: TGTGCCAGCAGCCGGACTAGCGGGCCGTACAATGAGCAGTTCTTC; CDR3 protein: CASSRTSGPYNEQFF
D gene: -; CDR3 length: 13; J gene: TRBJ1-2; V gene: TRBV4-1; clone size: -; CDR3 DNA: TGCGCCAGCAGCCAAGAAGCAGGGCTCGGCTACACCTTC; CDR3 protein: CASSQEAGLGYTF
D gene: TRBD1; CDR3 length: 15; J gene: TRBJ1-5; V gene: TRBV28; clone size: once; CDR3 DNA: TGTGCCAGCAGCCCAGGACAGGGAGGCAATCAGCCCCAGCATTTT; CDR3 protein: CASSPGQGGNQPQHF
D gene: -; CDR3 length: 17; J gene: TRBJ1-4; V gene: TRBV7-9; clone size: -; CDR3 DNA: TGTGCCAGCAGCTTAGCTTCGGTCAGGGAGGGGCATGAAAAACTGTTTTTT; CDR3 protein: CASSLASVREGHEKLFF
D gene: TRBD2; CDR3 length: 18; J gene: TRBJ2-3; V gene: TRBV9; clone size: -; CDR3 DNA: TGTGCCAGCAGCTTGGGACTAGCGGGAGGCATTAGCACAGATACGCAGTATTTT; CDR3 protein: CASSLGLAGGISTDTQYF
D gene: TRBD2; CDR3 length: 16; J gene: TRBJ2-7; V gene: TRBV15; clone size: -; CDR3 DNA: TGTGCCACCAGCAGAGATCGGGCTAGCGGGCGAAACGAGCAGTACTTC; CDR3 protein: CATSRDRASGRNEQYF
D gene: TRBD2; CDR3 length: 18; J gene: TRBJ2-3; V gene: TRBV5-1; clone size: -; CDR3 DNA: TGCGCCAGCAGCATAAACCCGACTAGCGGGAGGGCCCCAGATACGCAGTATTTT; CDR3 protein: CASSINPTSGRAPDTQYF
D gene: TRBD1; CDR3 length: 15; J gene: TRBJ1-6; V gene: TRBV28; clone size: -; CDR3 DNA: TGTGCCAGCAGTTTAGTAGACAGGGAAAAGTCACCCCTCCACTTT; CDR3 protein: CASSLVDREKSPLHF
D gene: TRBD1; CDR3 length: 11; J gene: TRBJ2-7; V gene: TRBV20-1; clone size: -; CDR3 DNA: TGCAGTGCTAGAGATTCCGGGACAGGGGCCTTC; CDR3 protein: CSARDSGTGAF
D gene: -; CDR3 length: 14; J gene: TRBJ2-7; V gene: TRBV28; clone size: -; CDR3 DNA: TGTGCCAGCATTCAGACTAGTCCCCCCTACGAGCAGTACTTC; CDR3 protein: CASIQTSPPYEQYF
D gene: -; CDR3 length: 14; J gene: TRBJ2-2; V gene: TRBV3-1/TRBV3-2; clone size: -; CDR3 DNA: TGTGCCAGCAGCCGTACACAGAACACCGGGGAGCTGTTTTTT; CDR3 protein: CASSRTQNTGELFF
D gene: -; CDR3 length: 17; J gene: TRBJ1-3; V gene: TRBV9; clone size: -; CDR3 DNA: TGTGCCAGCAGCGCCCTATTGTCCCTGAGCTCTGGAAACACCATATATTTT; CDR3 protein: CASSALLSLSSGNTIYF
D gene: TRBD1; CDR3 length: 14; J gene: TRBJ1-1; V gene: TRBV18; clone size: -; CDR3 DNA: TGTGCCAGCTCACCACAGGGGGCTTACACTGAAGCTTTCTTT; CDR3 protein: CASSPQGAYTEAFF